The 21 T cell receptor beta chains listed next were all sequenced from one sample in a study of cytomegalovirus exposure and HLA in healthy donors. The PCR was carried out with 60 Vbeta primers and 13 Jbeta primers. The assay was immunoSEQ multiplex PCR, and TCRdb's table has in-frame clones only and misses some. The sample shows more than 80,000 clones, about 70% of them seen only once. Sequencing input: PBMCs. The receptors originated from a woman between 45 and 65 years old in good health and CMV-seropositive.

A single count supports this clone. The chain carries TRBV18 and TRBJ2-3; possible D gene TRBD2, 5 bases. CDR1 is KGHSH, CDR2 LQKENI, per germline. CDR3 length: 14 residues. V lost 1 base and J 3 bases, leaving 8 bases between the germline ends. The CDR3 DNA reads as TGTGCCAGCTCACCACTGAGGGTTACAGATACGCAGTATTTT. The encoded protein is CASSPLRVTDTQYF.

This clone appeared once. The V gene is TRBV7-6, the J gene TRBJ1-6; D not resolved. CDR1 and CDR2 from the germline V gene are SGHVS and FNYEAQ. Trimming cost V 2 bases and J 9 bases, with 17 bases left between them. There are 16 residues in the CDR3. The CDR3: CASSLFEKDLGSPLHF. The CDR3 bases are TGTGCCAGCAGCTTATTCGAGAAGGACTTGGGTTCACCCCTCCACTTT.

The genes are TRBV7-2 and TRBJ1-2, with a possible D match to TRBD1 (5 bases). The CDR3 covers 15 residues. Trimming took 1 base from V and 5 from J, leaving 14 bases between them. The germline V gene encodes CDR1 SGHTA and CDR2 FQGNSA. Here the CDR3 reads CASSLVNARTYGYTF. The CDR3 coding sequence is TGTGCCAGCAGCTTAGTAAATGCGCGGACATATGGCTACACCTTC. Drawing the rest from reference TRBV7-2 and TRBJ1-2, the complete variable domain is GAGVSQSPSNKVTEKGKDVELRCDPISGHTALYWYRQSLGQGLEFLIYFQGNSAPDKSGLPSDRFSAERTGGSVSTLTIQRTQQEDSAVYLCASSLVNARTYGYTFGSGTRLTVV.

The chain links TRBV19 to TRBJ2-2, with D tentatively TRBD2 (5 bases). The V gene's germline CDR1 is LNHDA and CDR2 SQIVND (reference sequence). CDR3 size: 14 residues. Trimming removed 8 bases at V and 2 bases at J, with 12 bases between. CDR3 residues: CASHPGSNTGELFF. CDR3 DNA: TGTGCCAGTCATCCGGGGAGCAACACCGGGGAGCTGTTTTTT.

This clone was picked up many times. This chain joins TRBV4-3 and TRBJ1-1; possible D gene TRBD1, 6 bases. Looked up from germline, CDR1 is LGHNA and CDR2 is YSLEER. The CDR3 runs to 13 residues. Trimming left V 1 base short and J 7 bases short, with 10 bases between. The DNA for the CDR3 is TGCGCCAGCAGCCAAGGGGGGCAGCTTGAAGCTTTCTTT. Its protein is CASSQGGQLEAFF.

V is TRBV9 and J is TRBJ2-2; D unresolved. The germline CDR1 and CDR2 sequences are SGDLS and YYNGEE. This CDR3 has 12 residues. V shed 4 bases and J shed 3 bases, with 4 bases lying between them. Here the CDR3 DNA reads TGTGCCAGCAGCCCCTACACCGGGGAGCTGTTTTTT. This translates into CASSPYTGELFF. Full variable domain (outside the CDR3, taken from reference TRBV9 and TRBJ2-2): DSGVTQTPKHLITATGQRVTLRCSPRSGDLSVYWYQQSLDQGLQFLIQYYNGEERAKGNILERFSAQQFPDLHSELNLSSLELGDSALYFCASSPYTGELFFGEGSRLTVL.

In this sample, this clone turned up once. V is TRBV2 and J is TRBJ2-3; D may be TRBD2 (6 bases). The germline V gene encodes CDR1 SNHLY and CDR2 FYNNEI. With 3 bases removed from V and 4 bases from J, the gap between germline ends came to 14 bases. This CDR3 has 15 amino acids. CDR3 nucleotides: TGTGCCAGCAGTGATGGGGGGAGGCGTCCAGATACGCAGTATTTT. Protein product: CASSDGGRRPDTQYF.

CDR3 nucleotide sequence: TGTGCCAGCAAGTACTCCAGCGGGGGGGCGTCGGAGACCCAGTACTTC. It yields the protein CASKYSSGGASETQYF. The V gene is TRBV6-5, the J gene TRBJ2-5, with 10 bases that match TRBD2. There are 16 residues in the CDR3. CDR1 is MNHEY and CDR2 is SVGAGI in the germline V gene. J gave up 5 bases and V 7 bases, and 13 bases lay outside the gene matches.

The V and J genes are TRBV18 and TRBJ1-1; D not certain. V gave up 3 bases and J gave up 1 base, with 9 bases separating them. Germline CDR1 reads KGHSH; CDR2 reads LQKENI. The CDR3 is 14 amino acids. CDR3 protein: CASSPELPNTEAFF. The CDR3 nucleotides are TGTGCCAGCTCACCCGAGCTGCCGAACACTGAAGCTTTCTTT.

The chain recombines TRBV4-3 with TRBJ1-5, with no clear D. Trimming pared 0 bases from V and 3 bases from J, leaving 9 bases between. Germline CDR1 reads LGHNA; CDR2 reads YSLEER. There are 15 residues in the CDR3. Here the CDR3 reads CASSQDLGDNQPQHF. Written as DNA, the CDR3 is TGCGCCAGCAGCCAAGATCTAGGTGACAATCAGCCCCAGCATTTT.

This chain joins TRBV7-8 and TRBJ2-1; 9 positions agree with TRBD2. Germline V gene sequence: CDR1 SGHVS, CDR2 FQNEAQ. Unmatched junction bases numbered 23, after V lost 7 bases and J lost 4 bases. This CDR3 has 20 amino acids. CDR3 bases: TGTGCCAGCATCGGAACCTCAAGAGGGGAGCGGGGGGTACCATACAATGAGCAGTTCTTC. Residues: CASIGTSRGERGVPYNEQFF.

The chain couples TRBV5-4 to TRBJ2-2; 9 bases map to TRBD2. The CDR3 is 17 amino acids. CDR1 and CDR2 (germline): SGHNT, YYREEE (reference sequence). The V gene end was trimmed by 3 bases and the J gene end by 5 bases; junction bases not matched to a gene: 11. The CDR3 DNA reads TGTGCCAGCAGCTATGGACTAGCGAAGGTCGAAACCGGGGAGCTGTTTTTT. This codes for CASSYGLAKVETGELFF.

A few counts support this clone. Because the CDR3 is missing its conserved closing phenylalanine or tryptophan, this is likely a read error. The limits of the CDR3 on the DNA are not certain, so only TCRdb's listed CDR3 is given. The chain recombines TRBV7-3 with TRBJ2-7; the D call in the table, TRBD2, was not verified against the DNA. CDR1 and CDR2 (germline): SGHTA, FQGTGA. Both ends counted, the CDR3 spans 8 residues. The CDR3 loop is CASTRLAG.

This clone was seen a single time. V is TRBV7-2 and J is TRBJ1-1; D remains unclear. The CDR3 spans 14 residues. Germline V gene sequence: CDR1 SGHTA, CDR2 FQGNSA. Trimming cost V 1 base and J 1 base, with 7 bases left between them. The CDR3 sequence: CASSLDPQNTEAFF. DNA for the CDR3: TGTGCCAGCAGCTTAGACCCACAGAACACTGAAGCTTTCTTT.

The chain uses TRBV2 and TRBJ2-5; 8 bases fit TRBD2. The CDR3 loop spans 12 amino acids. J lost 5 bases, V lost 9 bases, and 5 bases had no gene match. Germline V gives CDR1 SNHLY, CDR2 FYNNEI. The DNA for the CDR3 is TGTGCCAGGAGAGCGGGGGATGAGACCCAGTACTTC. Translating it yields CARRAGDETQYF.

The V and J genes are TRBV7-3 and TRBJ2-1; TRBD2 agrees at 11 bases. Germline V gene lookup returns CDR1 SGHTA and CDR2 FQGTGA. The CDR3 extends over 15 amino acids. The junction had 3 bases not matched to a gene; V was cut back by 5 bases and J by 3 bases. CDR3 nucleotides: TGTGCCAGCAGCGCCGGGACTAGCGGCTACAATGAGCAGTTCTTC. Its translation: CASSAGTSGYNEQFF.

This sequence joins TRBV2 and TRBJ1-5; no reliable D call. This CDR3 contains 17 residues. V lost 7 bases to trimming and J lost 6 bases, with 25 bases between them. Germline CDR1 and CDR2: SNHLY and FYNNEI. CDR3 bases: TGTGCCAGCACTTCTTTCGGCGGGGTAGGGTTGTCTCAGCCCCAGCATTTT. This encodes CASTSFGGVGLSQPQHF.

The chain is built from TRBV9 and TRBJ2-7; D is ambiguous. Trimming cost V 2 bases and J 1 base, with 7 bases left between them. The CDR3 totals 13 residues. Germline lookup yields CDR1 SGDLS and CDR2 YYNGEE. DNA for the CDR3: TGTGCCAGCAGCGTCGGGTCATCCTACGAGCAGTACTTC. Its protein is CASSVGSSYEQYF.

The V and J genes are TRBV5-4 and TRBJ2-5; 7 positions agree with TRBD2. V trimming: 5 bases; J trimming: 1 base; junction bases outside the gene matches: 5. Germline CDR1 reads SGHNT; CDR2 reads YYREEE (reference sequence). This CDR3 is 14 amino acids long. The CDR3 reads CASRLSGGQETQYF. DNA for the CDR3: TGTGCCAGCAGGTTGTCGGGGGGCCAAGAGACCCAGTACTTC. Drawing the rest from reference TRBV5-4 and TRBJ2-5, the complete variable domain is ETGVTQSPTHLIKTRGQQVTLRCSSQSGHNTVSWYQQALGQGPQFIFQYYREEENGRGNFPPRFSGLQFPNYSSELNVNALELDDSALYLCASRLSGGQETQYFGPGTRLLVL.

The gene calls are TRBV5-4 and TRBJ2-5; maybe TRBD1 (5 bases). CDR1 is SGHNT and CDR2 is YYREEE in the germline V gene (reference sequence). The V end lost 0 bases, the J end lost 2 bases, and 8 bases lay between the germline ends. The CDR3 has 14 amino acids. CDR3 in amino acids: CASSLARVQETQYF. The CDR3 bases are TGTGCCAGCAGCTTGGCCAGGGTTCAAGAGACCCAGTACTTC.

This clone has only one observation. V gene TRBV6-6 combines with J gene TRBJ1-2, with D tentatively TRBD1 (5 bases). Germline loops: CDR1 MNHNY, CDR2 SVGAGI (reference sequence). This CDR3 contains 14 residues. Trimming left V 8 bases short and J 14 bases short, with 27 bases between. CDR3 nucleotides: TGTGCCAGCGTTGAGGATAGGGCAACTGCTGGGGGGACCTTC. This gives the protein CASVEDRATAGGTF.